Sequencing of this T cell receptor (beta chain) was carried out in a study of CD8 T cells in ankylosing spondylitis. TCRdb fed the 5' RACE reads into MiXCR, producing one record per CDR3 protein. The sample has around 120,000 distinct CDR3 sequences, approximately 15% seen once. V was trimmed by 0 bases and J by 7 bases, leaving 13 bases between them. Germline CDR1 is LGHDT and CDR2 is YNNKEL (reference sequence). The CDR3 covers 16 residues. This clonotype showed up many times. The TCR was taken from a female donor with ankylosing spondylitis or in good health (not recorded which). The chain has TRBV3-1 and TRBJ1-6; D gene ambiguous. The sequenced sample was blood, either unsorted or a sorted T cell fraction (not recorded which). DNA for the CDR3: TGTGCCAGCAGCCAAGAGGATCGGGGAGGCAATTCACCCCTCCACTTT. This codes for CASSQEDRGGNSPLHF.